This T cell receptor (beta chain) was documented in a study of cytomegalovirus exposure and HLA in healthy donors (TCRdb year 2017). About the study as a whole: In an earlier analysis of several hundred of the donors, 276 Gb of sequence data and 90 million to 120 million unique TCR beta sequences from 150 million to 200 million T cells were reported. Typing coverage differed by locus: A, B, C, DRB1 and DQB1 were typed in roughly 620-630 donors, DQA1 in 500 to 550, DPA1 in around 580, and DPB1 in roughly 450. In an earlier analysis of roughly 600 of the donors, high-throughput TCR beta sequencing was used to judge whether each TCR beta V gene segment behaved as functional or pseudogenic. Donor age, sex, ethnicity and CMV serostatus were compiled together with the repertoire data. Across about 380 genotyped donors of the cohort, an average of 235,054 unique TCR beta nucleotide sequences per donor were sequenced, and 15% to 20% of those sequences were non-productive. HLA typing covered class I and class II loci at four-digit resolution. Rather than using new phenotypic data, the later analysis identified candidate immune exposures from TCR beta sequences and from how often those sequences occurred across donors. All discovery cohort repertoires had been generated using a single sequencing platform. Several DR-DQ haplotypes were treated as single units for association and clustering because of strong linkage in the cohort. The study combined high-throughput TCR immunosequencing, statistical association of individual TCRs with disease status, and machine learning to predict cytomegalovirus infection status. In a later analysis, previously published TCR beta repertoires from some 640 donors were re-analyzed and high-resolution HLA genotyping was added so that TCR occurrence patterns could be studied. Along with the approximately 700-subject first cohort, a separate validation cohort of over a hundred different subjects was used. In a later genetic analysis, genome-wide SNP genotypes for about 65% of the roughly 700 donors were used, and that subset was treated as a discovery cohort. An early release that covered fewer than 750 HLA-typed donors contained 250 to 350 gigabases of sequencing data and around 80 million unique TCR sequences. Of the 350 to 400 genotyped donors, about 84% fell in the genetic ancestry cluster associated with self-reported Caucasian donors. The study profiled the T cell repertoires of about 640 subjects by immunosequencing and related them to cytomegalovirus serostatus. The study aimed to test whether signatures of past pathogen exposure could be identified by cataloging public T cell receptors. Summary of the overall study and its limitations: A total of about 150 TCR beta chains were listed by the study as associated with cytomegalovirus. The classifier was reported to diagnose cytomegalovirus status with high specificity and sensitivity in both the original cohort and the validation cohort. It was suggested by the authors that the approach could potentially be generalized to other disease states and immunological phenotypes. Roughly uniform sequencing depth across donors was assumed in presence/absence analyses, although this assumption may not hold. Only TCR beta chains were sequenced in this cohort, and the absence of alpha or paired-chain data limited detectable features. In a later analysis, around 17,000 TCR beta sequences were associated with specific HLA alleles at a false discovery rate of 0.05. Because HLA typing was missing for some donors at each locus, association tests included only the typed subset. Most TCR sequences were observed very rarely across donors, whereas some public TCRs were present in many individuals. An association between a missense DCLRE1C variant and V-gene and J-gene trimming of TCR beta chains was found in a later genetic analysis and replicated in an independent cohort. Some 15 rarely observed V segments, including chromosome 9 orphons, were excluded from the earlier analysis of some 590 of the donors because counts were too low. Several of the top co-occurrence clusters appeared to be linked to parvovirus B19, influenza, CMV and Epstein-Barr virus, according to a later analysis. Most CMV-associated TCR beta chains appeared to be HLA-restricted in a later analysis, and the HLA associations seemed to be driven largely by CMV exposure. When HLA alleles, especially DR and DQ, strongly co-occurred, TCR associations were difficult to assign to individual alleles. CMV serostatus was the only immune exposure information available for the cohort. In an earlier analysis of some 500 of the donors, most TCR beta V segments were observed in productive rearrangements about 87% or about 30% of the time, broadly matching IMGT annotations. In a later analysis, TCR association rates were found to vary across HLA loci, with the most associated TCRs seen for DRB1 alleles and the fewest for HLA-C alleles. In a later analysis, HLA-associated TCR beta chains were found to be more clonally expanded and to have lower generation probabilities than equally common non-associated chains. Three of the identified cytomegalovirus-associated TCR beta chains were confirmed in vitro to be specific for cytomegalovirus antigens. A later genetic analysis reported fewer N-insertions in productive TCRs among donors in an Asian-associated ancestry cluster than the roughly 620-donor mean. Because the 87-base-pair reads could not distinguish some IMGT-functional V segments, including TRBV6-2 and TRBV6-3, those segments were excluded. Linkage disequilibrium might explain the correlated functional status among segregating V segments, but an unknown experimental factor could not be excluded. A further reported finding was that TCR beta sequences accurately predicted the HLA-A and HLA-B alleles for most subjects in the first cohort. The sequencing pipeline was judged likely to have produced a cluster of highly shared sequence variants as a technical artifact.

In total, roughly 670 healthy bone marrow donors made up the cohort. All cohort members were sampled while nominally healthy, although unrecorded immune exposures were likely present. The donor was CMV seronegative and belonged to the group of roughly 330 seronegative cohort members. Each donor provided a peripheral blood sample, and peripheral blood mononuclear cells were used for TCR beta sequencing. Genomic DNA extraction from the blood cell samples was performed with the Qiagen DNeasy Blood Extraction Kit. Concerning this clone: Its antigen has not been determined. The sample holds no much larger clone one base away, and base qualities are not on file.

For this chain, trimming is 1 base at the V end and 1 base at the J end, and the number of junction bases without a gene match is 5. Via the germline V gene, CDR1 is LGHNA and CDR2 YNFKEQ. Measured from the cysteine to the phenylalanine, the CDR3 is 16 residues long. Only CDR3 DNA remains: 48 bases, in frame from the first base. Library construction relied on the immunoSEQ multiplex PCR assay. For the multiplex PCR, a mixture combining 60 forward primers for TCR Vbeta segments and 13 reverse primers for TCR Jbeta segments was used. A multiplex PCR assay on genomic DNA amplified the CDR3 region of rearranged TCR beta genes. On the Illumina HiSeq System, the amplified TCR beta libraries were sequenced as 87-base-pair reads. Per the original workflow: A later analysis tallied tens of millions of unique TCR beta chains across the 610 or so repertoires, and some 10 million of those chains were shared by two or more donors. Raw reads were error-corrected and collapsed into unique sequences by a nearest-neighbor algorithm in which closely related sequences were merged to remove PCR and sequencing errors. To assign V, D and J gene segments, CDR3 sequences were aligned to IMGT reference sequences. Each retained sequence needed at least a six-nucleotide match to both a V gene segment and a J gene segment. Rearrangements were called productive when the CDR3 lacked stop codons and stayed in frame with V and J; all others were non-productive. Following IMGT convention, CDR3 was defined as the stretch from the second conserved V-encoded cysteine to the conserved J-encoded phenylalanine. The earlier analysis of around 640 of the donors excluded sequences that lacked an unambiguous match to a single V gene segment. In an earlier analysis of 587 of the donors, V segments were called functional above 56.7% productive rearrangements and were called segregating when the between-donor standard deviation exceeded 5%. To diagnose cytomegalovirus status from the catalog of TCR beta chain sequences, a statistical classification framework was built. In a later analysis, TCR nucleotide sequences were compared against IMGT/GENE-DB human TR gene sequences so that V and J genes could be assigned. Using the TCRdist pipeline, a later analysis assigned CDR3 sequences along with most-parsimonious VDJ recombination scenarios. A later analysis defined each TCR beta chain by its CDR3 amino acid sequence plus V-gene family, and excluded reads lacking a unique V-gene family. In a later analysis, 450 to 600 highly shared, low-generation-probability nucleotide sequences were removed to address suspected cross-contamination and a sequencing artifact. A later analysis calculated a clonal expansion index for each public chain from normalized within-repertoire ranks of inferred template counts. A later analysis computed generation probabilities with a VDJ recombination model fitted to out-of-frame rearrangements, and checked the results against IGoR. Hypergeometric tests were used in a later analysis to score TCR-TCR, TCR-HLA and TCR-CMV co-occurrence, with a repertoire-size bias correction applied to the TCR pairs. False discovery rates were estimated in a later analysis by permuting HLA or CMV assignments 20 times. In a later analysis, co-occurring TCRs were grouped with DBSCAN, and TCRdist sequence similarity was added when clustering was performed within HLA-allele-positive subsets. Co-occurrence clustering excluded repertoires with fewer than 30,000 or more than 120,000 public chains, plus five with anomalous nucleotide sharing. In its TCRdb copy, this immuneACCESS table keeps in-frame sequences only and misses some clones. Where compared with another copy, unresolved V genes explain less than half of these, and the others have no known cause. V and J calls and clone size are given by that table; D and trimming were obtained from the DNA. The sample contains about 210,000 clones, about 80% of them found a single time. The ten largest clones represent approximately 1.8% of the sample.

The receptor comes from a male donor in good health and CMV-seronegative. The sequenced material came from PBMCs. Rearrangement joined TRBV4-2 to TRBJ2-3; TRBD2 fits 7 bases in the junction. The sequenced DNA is TGTGCCAGCAGCCAAGGAGGAACTAGCGGCACAGATACGCAGTATTTT. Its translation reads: CASSQGGTSGTDTQYF.